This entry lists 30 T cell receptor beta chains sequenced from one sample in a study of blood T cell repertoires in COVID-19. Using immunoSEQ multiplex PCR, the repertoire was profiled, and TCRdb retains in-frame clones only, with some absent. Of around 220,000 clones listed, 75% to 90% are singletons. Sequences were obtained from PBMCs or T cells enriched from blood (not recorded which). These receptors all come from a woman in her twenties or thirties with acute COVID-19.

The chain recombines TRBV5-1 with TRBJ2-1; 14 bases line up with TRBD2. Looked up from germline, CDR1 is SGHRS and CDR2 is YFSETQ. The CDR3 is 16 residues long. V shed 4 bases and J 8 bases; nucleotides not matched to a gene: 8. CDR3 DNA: TGCGCCAGCAGCCACGGGACTAGCGGGAGTGCAGATGAGCAGTTCTTC. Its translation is CASSHGTSGSADEQFF.

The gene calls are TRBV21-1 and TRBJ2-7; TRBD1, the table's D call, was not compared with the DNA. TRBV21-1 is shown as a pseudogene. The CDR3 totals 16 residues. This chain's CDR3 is CASSKAGTGLTYEQYF. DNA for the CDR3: TGTGCCAGCAGCAAAGCCGGGACAGGATTGACCTACGAGCAGTACTTC.

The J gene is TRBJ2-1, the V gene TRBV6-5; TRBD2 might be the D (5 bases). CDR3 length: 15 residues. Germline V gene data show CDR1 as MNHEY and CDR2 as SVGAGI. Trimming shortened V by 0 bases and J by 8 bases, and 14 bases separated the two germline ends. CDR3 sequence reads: CASSYSKRSDHEQFF. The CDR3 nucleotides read TGTGCCAGCAGTTACTCGAAGCGGTCCGACCATGAGCAGTTCTTC.

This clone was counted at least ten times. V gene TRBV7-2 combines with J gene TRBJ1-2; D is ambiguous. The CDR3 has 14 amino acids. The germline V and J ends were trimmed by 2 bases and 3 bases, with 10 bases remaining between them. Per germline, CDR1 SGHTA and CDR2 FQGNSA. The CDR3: CASSLTMQDYGYTF. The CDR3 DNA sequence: TGTGCCAGCAGCTTAACGATGCAGGACTATGGCTACACCTTC.

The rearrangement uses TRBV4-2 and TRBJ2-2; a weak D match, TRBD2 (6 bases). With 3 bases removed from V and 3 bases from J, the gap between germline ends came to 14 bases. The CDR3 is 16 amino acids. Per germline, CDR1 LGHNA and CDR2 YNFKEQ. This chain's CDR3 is CASSQVPGDHTGELFF. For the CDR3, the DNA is TGTGCCAGCAGCCAGGTTCCGGGGGATCACACCGGGGAGCTGTTTTTT.

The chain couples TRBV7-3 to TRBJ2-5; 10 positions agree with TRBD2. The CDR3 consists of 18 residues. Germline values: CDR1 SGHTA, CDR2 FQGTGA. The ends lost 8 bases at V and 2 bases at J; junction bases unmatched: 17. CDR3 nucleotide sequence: TGTGCCAGCCTCGGGAAGGTGTCTAGCGGGAGAGAGCAAGAGACCCAGTACTTC. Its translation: CASLGKVSSGREQETQYF.

For the CDR3, the DNA is TGCGCCAGCAGCAGTACAGGGGCCCCAAATGAAAAACTGTTTTTT. It is translated as CASSSTGAPNEKLFF. The V call is TRBV5-1, the J call TRBJ1-4, with 7 bases aligning to TRBD1. The CDR3 loop spans 15 amino acids. Looked up from germline, CDR1 is SGHRS and CDR2 is YFSETQ. J gave up 5 bases and V 4 bases, and 8 bases lay outside the gene matches.

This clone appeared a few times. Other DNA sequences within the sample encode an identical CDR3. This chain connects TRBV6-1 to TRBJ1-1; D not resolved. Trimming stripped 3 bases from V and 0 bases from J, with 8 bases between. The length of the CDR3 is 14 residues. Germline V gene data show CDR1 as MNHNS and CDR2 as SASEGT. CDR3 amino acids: CASSDRQLNTEAFF. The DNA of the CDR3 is TGTGCCAGCAGTGACAGGCAATTGAACACTGAAGCTTTCTTT.

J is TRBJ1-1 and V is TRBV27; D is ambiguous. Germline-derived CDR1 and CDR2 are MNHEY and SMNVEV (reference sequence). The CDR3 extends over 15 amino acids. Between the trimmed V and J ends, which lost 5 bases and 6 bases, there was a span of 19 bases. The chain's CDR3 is CASSNFLTERSEAFF. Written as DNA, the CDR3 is TGTGCCAGCAGTAACTTCTTGACGGAGCGATCTGAAGCTTTCTTT.

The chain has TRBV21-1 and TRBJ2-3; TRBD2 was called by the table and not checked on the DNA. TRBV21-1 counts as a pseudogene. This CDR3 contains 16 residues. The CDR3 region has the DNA TGTGCCAGCAGCGAAAATGCGGGGGGGCAGGTAGATACGCAGTATTTT. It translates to CASSENAGGQVDTQYF.

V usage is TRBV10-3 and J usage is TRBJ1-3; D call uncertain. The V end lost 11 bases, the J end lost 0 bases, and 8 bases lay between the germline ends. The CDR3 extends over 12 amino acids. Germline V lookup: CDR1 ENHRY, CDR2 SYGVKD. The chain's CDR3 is CAASNSGNTIYF. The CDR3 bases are TGTGCCGCGTCCAACTCTGGAAACACCATATATTTT.

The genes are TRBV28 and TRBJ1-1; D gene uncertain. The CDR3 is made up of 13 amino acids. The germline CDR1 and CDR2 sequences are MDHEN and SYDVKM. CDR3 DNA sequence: TGTGTCGTAACGATGGGCAGTTACACTGAAGCTTTCTTT. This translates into CVVTMGSYTEAFF.

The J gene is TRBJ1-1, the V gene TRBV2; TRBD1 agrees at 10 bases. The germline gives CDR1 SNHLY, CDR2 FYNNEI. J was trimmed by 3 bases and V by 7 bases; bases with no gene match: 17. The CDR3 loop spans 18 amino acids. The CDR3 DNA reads TGTGCCAGCACCAAAAGCCGGGACAGGGGAAGGAGGGACACTGAAGCTTTCTTT. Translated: CASTKSRDRGRRDTEAFF.

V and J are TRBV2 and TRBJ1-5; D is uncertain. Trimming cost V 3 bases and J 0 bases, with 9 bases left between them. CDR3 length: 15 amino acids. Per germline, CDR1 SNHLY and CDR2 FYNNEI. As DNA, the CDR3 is TGTGCCAGCAGTGAGCATGGGCCTAGCAATCAGCCCCAGCATTTT. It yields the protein CASSEHGPSNQPQHF.

The CDR3 bases are TGTGCCAGCAGCTTAGGACTAGCGGGAGTGGAGACCCAGTACTTC. This translates into CASSLGLAGVETQYF. This sequence joins TRBV11-2 and TRBJ2-5; the match to TRBD2 covers 12 bases. Trimming removed 1 base from V and 5 bases from J; junction bases left unmatched: 2. Germline CDR1 reads SGHAT; CDR2 reads FQNNGV. This CDR3 has 15 residues.

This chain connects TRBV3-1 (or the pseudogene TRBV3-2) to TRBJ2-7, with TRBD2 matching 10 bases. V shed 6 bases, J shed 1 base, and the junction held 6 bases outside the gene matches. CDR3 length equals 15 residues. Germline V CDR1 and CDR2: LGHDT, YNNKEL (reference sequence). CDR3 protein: CASRSSGGASYEQYF. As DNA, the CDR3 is TGTGCCAGCAGATCGAGCGGGGGGGCGTCCTACGAGCAGTACTTC.

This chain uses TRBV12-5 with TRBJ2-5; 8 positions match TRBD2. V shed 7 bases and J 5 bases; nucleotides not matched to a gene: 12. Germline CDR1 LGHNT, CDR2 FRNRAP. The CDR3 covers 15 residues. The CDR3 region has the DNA TGTGCTAGTGCCCAGACCGGGACTAGGGGTGAGACCCAGTACTTC. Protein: CASAQTGTRGETQYF.

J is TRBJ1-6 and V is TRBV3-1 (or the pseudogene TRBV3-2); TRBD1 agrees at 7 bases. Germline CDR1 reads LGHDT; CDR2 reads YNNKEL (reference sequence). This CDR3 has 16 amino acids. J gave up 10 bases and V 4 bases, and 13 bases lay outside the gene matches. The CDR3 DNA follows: TGTGCCAGCAGCCGTTCCGGTGGACAGGCCAACTCACCCCTCCACTTT. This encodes CASSRSGGQANSPLHF.

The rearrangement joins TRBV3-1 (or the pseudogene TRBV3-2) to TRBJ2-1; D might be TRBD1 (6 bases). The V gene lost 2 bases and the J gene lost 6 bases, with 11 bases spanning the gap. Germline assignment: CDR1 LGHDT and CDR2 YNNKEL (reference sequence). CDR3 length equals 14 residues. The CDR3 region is CASSQFTGSNEQFF. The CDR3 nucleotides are TGTGCCAGCAGCCAATTTACAGGGTCCAATGAGCAGTTCTTC.

CDR3 sequence: CASSTSRARRETQYF. For the CDR3, the DNA is TGTGCCAGCAGTACCTCCAGGGCTCGAAGGGAGACCCAGTACTTC. The chain carries TRBV2 and TRBJ2-5; possibly TRBD1 for D (5 bases). This CDR3 spans 15 amino acids. The V end was cut by 5 bases, the J end by 5 bases, with 18 bases between. From germline, CDR1 is SNHLY and CDR2 FYNNEI. The full variable domain, its missing parts supplied by reference TRBV2 and TRBJ2-5, is EPEVTQTPSHQVTQMGQEVILRCVPISNHLYFYWYRQILGQKVEFLVSFYNNEISEKSEIFDDQFSVERPDGSNFTLKIRSTKLEDSAMYFCASSTSRARRETQYFGPGTRLLVL.

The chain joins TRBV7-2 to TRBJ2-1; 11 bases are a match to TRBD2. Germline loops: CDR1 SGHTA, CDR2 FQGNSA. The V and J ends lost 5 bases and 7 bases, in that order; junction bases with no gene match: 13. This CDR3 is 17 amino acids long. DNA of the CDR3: TGTGCCAGCAGCCCAGGCCTAGCGGGAGGTTTAGATAATGAGCAGTTCTTC. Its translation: CASSPGLAGGLDNEQFF.

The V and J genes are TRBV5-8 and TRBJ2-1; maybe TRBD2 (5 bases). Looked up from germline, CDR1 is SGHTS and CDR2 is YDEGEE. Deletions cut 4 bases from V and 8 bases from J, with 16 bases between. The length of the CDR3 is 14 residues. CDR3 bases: TGTGCCAGCAGCCGAGCGGTTAGGTTCGATGAGCAGTTCTTC. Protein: CASSRAVRFDEQFF. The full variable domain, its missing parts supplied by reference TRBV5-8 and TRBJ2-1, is EAGVTQSPTHLIKTRGQQATLRCSPISGHTSVYWYQQALGLGLQFLLWYDEGEERNRGNFPPRFSGRQFPNYSSELNVNALELEDSALYLCASSRAVRFDEQFFGPGTRLTVL.

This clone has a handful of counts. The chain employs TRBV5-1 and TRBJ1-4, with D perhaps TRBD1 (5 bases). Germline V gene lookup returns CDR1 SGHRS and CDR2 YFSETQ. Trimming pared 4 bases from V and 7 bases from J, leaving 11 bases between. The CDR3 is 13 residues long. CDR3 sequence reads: CASSPGHGEKLFF. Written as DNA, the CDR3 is TGCGCCAGCAGCCCAGGGCACGGTGAAAAACTGTTTTTT.

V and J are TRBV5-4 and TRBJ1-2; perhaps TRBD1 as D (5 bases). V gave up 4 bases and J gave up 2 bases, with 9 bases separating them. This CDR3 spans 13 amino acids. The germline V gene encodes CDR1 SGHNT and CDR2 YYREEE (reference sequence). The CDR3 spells CASSPRQNYGYTF. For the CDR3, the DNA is TGTGCCAGCAGCCCTAGACAGAACTATGGCTACACCTTC.

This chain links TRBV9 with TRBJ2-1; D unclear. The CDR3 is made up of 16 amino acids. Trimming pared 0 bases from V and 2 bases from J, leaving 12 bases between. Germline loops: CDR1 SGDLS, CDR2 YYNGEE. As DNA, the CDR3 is TGTGCCAGCAGCGTAGTTGGAGATGTGACCTACAATGAGCAGTTCTTC. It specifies CASSVVGDVTYNEQFF.

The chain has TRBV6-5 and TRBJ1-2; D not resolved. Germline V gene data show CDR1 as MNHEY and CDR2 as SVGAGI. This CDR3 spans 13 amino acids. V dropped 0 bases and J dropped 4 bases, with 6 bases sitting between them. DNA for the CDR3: TGTGCCAGCAGTTACTCGTTCAGCTATGGCTACACCTTC. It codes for CASSYSFSYGYTF.

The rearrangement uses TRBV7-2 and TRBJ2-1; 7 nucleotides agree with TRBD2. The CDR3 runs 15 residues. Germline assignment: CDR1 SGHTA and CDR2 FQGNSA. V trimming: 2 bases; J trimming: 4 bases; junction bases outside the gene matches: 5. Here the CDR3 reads CASSLNLAAYNEQFF. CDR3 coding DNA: TGTGCCAGCAGCTTAAATCTAGCGGCATACAATGAGCAGTTCTTC.

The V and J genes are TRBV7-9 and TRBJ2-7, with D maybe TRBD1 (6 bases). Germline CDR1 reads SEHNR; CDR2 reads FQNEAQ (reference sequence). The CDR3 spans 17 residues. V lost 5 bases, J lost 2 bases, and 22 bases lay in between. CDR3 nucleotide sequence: TGTGCCAGCAGCCCAGGGGTGGGGTCAACAGGCACCTACGAGCAGTACTTC. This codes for CASSPGVGSTGTYEQYF.

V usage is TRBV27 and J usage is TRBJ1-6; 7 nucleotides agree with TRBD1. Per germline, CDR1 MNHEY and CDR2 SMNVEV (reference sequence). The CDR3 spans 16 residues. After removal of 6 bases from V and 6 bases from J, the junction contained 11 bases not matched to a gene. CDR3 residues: CASSSLGRQGNSPLHF. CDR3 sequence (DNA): TGTGCCAGCAGCAGTTTAGGAAGACAGGGTAATTCACCCCTCCACTTT.

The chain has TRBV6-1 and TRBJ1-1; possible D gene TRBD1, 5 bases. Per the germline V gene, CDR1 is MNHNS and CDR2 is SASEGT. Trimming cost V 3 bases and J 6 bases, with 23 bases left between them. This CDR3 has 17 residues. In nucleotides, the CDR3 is TGTGCCAGCAGTGACCCCCGGCAGGGCCACTGGTTATCTGAAGCTTTCTTT. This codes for CASSDPRQGHWLSEAFF.